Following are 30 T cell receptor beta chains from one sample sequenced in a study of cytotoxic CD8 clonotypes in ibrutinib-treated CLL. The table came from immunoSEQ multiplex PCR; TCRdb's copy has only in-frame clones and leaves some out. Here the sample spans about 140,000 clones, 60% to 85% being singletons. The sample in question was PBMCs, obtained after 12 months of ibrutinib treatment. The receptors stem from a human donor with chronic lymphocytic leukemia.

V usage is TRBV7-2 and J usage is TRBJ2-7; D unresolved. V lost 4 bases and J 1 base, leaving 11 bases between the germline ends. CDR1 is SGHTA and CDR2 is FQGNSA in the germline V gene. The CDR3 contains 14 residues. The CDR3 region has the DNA TGTGCCAGCAGCTCCAAACAGAAATCCTACGAGCAGTACTTC. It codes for CASSSKQKSYEQYF. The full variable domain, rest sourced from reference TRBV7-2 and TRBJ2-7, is GAGVSQSPSNKVTEKGKDVELRCDPISGHTALYWYRQSLGQGLEFLIYFQGNSAPDKSGLPSDRFSAERTGGSVSTLTIQRTQQEDSAVYLCASSSKQKSYEQYFGPGTRLTVT.

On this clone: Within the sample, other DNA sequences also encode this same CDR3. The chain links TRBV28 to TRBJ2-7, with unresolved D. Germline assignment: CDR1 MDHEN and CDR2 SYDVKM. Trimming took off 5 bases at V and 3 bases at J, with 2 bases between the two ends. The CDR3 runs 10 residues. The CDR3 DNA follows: TGTGCCAGCAGTGGCTACGAGCAGTACTTC. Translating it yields CASSGYEQYF.

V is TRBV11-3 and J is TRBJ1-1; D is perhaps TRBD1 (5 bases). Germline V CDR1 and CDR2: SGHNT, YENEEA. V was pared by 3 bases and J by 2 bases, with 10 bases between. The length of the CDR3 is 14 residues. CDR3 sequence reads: CASSFDSQNTEAFF. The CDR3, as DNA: TGTGCCAGCAGCTTCGACAGCCAAAACACTGAAGCTTTCTTT.

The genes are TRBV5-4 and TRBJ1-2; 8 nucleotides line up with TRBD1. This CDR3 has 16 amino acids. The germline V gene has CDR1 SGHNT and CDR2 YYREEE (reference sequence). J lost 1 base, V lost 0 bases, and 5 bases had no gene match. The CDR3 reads CASSLATGAFNYGYTF. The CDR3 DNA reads TGTGCCAGCAGCTTGGCGACAGGGGCCTTTAACTATGGCTACACCTTC.

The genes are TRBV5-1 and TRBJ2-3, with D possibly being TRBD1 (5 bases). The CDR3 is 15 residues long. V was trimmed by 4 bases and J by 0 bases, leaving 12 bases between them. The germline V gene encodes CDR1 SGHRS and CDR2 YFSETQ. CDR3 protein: CASSKDTSSTDTQYF. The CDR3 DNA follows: TGCGCCAGCAGCAAGGACACCTCTAGCACAGATACGCAGTATTTT.

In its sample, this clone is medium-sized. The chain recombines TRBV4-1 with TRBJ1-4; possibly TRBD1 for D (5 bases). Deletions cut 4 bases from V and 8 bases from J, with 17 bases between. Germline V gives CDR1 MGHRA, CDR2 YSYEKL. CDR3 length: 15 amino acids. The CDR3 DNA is TGCGCCAGCAGCCTGCAGGCCACGGACAAGGAAAAACTGTTTTTT. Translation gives CASSLQATDKEKLFF.

The CDR3 is CASSLMRVVGAFF. Here the CDR3 DNA reads TGTGCCAGCAGTTTAATGCGCGTAGTGGGAGCTTTCTTT. The chain is built from TRBV28 and TRBJ1-1, with D unresolved. The germline V gene has CDR1 MDHEN and CDR2 SYDVKM. The CDR3 loop spans 13 amino acids. The V end lost 2 bases, the J end lost 10 bases, and 14 bases lay between the germline ends.

The CDR3 nucleotides read TGTGCCTGGAGCCGTGGACTAGCGGGAGCCTCTGAGCAGTTCTTC. Protein sequence: CAWSRGLAGASEQFF. This chain joins TRBV30 and TRBJ2-1, with 13 bases identical to TRBD2. V gave up 3 bases and J gave up 9 bases; unmatched junction bases: 8. Germline V gene sequence: CDR1 GTSNPN, CDR2 SVGIG (reference sequence). The CDR3 consists of 15 residues.

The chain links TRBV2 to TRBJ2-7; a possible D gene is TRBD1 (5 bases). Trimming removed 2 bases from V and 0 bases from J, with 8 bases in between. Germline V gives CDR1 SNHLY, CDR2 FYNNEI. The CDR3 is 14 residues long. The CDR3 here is CASSEQGNSYEQYF. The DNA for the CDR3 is TGTGCCAGCAGTGAACAGGGCAACTCCTACGAGCAGTACTTC.

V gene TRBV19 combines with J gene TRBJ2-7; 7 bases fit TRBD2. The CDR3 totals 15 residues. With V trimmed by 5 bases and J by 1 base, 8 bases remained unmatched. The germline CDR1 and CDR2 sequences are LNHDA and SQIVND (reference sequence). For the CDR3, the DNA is TGTGCCAGTAGTCCTCAGGGACTATTTTCCTACGAGCAGTACTTC. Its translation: CASSPQGLFSYEQYF.

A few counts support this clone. The CDR3 is CASSYLPPPGAYEQYF. The DNA of the CDR3 is TGTGCCAGCAGTTACCTTCCCCCCCCGGGGGCCTACGAGCAGTACTTC. This chain connects TRBV6-5 to TRBJ2-7; weak D call: TRBD2 (6 bases). Trimming removed 2 bases from V and 2 bases from J, with 16 bases in between. The CDR3 consists of 16 residues. Germline-derived CDR1 and CDR2 are MNHEY and SVGAGI.

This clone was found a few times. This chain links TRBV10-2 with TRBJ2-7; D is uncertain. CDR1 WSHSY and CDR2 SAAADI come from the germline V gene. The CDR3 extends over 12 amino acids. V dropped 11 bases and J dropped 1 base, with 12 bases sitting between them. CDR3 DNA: TGCGCCGGAAGGGCCACTTCCTACGAGCAGTACTTC. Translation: CAGRATSYEQYF.

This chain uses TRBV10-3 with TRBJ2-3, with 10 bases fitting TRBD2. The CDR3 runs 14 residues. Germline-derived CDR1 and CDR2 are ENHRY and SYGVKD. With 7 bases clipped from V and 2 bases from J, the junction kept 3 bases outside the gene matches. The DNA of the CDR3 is TGTGCCATCACTAGCGGGGGACTCACAGATACGCAGTATTTT. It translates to CAITSGGLTDTQYF.

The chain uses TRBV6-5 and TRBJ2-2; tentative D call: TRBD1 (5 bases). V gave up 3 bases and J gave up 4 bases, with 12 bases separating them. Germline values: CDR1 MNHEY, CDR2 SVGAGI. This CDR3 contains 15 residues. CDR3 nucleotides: TGTGCCAGCAGTTATTCCGCACAGGCCACCGGGGAGCTGTTTTTT. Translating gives CASSYSAQATGELFF.

CDR3: CTSSQDKLNRIMNQPQHF. The CDR3, as DNA: TGCACCAGCAGCCAAGATAAATTAAACAGGATTATGAATCAGCCCCAGCATTTT. This chain connects TRBV1 to TRBJ1-5; the table's D call, TRBD1, was not checked against the DNA. TRBV1 is recorded as a pseudogene. This CDR3 has 18 residues.

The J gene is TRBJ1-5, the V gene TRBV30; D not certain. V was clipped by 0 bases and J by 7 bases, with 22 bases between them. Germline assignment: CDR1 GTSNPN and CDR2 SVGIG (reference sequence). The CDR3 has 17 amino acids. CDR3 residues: CAWSVGRTGRSEQPQHF. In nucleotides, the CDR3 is TGTGCCTGGAGTGTGGGCCGGACCGGCCGATCGGAGCAGCCCCAGCATTTT.

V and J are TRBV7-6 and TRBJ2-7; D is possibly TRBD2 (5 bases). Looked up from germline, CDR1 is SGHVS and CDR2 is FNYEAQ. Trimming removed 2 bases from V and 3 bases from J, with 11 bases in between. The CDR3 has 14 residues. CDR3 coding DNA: TGTGCCAGCAGCTTACGGGGTGAAAACTACGAGCAGTACTTC. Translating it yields CASSLRGENYEQYF.

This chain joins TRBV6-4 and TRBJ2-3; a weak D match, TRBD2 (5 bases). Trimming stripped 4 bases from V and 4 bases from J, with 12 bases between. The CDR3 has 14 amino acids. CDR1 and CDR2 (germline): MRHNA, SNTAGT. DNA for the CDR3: TGTGCCAGCAGTGTCGGGGTAGGACCAGATACGCAGTATTTT. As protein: CASSVGVGPDTQYF.

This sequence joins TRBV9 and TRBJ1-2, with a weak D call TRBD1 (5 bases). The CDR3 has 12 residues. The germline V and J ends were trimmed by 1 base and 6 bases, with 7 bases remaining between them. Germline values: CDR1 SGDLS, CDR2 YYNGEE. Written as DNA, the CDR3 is TGTGCCAGCAGCGTACAGGGAGATGGCTACACCTTC. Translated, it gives CASSVQGDGYTF.

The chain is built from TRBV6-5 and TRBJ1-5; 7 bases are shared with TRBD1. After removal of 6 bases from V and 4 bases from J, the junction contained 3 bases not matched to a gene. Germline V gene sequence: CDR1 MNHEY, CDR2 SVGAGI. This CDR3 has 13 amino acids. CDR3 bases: TGTGCCAGCAGCCCGACAGGGAATCAGCCCCAGCATTTT. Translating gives CASSPTGNQPQHF.

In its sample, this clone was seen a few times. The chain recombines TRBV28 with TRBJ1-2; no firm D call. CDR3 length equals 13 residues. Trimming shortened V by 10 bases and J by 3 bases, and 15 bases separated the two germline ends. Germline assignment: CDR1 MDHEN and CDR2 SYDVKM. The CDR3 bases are TGTGCCACCACACCCGACTGGGACTATGGCTACACCTTC. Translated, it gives CATTPDWDYGYTF.

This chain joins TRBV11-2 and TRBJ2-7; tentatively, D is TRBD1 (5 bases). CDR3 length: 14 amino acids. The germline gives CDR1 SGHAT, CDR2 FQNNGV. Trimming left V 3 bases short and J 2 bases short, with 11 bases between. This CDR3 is CASSFSDRAYEQYF. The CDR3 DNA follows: TGTGCCAGCAGCTTCTCCGACAGAGCCTACGAGCAGTACTTC. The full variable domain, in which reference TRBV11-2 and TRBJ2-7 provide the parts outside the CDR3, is EAGVAQSPRYKIIEKRQSVAFWCNPISGHATLYWYQQILGQGPKLLIQFQNNGVVDDSQLPKDRFSAERLKGVDSTLKIQPAKLEDSAVYLCASSFSDRAYEQYFGPGTRLTVT.

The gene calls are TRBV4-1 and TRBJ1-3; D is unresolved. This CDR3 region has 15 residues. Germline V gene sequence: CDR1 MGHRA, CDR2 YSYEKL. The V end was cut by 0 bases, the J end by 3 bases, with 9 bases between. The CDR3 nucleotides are TGCGCCAGCAGCCAAGACCCGGCGGATGGAAACACCATATATTTT. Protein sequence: CASSQDPADGNTIYF.

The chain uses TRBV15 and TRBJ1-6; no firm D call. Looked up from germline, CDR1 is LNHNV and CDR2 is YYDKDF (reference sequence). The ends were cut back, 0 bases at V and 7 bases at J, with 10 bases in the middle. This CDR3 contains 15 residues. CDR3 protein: CATSRDPVSNSPLHF. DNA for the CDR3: TGTGCCACCAGCAGAGACCCAGTTTCCAATTCACCCCTCCACTTT. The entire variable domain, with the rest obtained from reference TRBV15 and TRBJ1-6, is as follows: DAMVIQNPRYQVTQFGKPVTLSCSQTLNHNVMYWYQQKSSQAPKLLFHYYDKDFNNEADTPDNFQSRRPNTSFCFLDIRSPGLGDTAMYLCATSRDPVSNSPLHFGNGTRLTVT.

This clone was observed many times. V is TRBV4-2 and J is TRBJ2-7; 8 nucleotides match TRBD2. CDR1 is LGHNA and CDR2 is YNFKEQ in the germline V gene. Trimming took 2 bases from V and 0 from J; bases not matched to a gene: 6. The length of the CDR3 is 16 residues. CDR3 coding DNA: TGTGCCAGCAGCCAATTCCCGGGGGGGAACTCCTACGAGCAGTACTTC. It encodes CASSQFPGGNSYEQYF.

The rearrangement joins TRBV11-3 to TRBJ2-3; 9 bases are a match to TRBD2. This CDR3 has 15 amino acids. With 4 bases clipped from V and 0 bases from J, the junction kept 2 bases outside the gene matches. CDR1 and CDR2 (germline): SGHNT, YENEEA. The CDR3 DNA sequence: TGTGCCAGCAGCTCGCGGGGGGGTAGCACAGATACGCAGTATTTT. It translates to CASSSRGGSTDTQYF.

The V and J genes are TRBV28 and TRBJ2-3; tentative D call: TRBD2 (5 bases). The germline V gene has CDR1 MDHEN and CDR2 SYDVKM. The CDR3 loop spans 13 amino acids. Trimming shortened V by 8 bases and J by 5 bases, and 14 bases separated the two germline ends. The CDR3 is CASSDRAGDTQYF. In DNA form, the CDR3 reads TGTGCCAGCTCTGACCGGGCGGGAGATACGCAGTATTTT.

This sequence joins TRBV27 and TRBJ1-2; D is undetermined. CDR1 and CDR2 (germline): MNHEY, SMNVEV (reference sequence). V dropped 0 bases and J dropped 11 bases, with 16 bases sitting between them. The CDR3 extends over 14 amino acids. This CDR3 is CASSLSTTRLKYTF. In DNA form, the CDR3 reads TGTGCCAGCAGTTTATCGACGACAAGGCTTAAGTACACCTTC.

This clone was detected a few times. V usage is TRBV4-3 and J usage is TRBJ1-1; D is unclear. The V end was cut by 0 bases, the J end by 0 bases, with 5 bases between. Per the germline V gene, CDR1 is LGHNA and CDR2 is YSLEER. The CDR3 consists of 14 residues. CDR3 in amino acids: CASSQDRMNTEAFF. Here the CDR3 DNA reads TGCGCCAGCAGCCAAGACAGAATGAACACTGAAGCTTTCTTT.

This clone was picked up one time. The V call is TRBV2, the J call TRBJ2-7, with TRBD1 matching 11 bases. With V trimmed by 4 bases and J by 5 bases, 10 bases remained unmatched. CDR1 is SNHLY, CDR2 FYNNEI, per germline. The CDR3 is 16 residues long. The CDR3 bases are TGTGCCAGCAGTGTTAGGGCGGGACAGGGGGTACACGAGCAGTACTTC. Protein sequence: CASSVRAGQGVHEQYF.